Reported below is one T cell receptor beta chain. TCRdb reworked the 5' RACE reads into one entry per CDR3 protein, no DNA. Here the sample table reports 350,000 to 500,000 distinct CDR3 sequences. Germline CDR1 reads SGHVS; CDR2 reads FQNEAQ. The CDR3 extends over 17 amino acids. This specimen comes from a study of monozygotic twins with inflammatory bowel disease. The chain uses TRBV7-8 and TRBJ1-5; TCRdb indicates TRBD1, and absent DNA this call remains unverified. This TCR came from a human donor with ulcerative colitis or Crohn's disease, or a healthy co-twin of an affected twin (not recorded which). The specimen was blood. CDR3 in amino acids: CASSLDRGQRGNQPQHF.